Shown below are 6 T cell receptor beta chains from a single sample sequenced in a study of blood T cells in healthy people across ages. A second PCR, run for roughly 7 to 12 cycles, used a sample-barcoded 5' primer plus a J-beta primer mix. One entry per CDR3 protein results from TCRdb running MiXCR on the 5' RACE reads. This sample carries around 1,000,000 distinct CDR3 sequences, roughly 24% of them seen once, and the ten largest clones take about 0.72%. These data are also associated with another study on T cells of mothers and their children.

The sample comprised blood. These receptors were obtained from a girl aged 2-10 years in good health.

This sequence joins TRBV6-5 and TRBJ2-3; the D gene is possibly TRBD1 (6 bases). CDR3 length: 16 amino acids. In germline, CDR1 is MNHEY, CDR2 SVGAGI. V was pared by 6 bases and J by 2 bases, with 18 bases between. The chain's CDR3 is CASRRVWQGYTDTQYF. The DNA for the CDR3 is TGTGCCAGCAGAAGGGTGTGGCAGGGGTACACAGATACGCAGTATTTT.

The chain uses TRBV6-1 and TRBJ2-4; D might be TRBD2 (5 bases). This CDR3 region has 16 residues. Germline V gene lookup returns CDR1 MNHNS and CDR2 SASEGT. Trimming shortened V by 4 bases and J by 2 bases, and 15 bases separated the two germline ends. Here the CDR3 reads CASSARGSDTKNIQYF. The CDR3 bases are TGTGCCAGCAGTGCCCGGGGATCTGACACCAAAAACATTCAGTACTTC.

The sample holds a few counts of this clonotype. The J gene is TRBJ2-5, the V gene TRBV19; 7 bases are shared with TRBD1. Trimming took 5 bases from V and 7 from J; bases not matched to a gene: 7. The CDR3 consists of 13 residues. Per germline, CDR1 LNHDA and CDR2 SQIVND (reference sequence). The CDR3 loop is CASSEQGKGTQYF. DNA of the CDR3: TGTGCCAGTAGTGAACAGGGGAAAGGGACCCAGTACTTC.

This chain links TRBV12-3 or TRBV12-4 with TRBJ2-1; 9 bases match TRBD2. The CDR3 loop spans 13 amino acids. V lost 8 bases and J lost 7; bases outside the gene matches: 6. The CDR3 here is CASHSGGLNEQFF. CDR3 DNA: TGTGCCAGCCATAGCGGGGGTCTAAATGAGCAGTTCTTC.

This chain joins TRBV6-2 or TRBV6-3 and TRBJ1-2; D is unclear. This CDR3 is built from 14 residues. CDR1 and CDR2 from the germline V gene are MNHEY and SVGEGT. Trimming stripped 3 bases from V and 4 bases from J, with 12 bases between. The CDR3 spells CASSYVPESYGYTF. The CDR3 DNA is TGTGCCAGCAGTTATGTTCCGGAAAGCTATGGCTACACCTTC.

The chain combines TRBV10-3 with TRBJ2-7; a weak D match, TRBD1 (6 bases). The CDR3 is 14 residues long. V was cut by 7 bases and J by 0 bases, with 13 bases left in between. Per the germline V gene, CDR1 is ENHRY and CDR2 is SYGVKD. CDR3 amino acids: CAIKGQGSSYEQYF. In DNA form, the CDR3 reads TGTGCCATCAAGGGGCAGGGGAGCTCCTACGAGCAGTACTTC.